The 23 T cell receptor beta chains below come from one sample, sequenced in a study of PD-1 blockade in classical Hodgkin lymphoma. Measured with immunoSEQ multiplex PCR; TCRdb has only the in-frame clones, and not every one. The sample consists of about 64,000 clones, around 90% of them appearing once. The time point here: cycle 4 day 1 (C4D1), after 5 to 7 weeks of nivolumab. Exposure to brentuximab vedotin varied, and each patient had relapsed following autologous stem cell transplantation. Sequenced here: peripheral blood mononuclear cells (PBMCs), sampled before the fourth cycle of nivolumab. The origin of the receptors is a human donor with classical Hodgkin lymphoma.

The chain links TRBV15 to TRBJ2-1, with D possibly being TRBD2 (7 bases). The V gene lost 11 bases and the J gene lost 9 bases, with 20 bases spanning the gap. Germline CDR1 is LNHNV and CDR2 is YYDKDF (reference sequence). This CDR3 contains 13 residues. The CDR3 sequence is CASQGGRGGEQFF. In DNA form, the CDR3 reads TGTGCCTCCCAAGGGGGGAGGGGTGGTGAGCAGTTCTTC.

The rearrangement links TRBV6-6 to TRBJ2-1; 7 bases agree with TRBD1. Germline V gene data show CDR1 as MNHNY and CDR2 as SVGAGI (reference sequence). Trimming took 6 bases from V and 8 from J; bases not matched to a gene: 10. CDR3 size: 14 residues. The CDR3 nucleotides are TGTGCCAGCAGCCAGACAGGGATCTTCCATGAGCAGTTCTTC. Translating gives CASSQTGIFHEQFF.

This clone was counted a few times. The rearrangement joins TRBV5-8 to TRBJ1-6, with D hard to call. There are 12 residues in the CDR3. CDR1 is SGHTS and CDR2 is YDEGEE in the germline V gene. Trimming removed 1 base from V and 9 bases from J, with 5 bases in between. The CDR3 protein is CASSLRGSPLHF. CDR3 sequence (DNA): TGTGCCAGCAGCTTGCGAGGTTCACCCCTCCACTTT.

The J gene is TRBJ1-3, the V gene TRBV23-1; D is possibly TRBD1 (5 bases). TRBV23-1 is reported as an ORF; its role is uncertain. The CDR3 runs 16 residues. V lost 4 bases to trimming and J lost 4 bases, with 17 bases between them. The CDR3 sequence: CASSLCSGAQGNTIYF. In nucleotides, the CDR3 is TGCGCCAGCAGTCTATGTTCTGGGGCTCAAGGAAACACCATATATTTT.

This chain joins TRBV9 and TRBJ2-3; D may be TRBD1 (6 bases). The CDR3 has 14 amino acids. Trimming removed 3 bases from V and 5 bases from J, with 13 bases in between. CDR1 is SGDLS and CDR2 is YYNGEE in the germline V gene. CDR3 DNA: TGTGCCAGCAGCGCACAGGGAAATGGAGATACGCAGTATTTT. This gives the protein CASSAQGNGDTQYF. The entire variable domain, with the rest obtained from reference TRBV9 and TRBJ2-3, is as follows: DSGVTQTPKHLITATGQRVTLRCSPRSGDLSVYWYQQSLDQGLQFLIQYYNGEERAKGNILERFSAQQFPDLHSELNLSSLELGDSALYFCASSAQGNGDTQYFGPGTRLTVL.

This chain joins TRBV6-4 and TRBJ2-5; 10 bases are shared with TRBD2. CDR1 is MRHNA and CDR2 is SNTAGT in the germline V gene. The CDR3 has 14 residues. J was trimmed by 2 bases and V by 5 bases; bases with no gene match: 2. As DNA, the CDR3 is TGTGCCAGCAGTCCGACTAGCGGGCAAGAGACCCAGTACTTC. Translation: CASSPTSGQETQYF.

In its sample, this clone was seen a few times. The CDR3 DNA reads as TGTGCTAGTGGTTTGGTAAATGGAGGGGATGGCTACACCTTC. This codes for CASGLVNGGDGYTF. The V gene is TRBV12-5, the J gene TRBJ1-2, with TRBD1 as a possible D gene (5 bases). The CDR3 is made up of 14 amino acids. Germline assignment: CDR1 LGHNT and CDR2 FRNRAP. Trimming shortened V by 0 bases and J by 6 bases, and 11 bases separated the two germline ends.

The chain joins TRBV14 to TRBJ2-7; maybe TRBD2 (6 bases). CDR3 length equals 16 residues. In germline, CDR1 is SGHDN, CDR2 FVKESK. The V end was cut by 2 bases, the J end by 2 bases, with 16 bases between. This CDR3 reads CASSQFSGTLTYEQYF. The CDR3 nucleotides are TGTGCCAGCAGCCAATTTTCCGGGACTCTCACCTACGAGCAGTACTTC.

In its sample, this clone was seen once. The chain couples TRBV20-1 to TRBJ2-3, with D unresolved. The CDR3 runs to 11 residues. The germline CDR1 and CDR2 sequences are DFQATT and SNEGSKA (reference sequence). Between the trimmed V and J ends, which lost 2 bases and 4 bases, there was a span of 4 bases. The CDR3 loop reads CSARPADTQYF. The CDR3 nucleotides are TGCAGTGCTAGACCGGCAGATACGCAGTATTTT.

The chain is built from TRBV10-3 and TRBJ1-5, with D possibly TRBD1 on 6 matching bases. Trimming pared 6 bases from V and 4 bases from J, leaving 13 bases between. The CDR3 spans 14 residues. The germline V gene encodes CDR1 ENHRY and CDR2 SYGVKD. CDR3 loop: CAISLRGLNQPQHF. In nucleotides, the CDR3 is TGTGCCATCAGCCTCAGGGGCCTTAATCAGCCCCAGCATTTT.

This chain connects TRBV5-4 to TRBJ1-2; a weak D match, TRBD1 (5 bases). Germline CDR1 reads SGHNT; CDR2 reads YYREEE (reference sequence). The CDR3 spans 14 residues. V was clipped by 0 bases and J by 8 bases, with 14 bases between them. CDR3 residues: CASSLAGGVRGYTF. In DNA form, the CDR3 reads TGTGCCAGCAGCTTGGCCGGGGGTGTCCGCGGCTACACCTTC.

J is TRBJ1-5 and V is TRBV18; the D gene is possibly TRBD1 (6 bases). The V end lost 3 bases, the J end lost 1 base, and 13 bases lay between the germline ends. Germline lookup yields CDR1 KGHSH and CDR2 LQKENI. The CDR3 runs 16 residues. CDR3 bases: TGTGCCAGCTCACCTAAGGGGGGCGAAAGCAATCAGCCCCAGCATTTT. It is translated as CASSPKGGESNQPQHF.

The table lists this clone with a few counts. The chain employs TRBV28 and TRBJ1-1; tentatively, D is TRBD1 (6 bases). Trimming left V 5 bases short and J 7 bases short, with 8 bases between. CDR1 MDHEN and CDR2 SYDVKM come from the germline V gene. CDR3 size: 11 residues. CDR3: CASSPDSEAFF. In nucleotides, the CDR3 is TGTGCCAGCAGTCCGGACAGTGAAGCTTTCTTT.

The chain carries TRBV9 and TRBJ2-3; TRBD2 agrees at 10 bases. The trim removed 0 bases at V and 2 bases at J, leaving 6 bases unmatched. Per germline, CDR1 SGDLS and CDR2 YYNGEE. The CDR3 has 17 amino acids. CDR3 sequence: CASSVAKTSGDTDTQYF. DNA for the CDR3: TGTGCCAGCAGCGTAGCTAAAACTAGCGGGGACACAGATACGCAGTATTTT.

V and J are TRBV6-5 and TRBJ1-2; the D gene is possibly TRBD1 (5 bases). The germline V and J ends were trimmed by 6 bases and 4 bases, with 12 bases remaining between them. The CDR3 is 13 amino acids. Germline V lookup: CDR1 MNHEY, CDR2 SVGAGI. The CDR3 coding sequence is TGTGCCAGCAGCTCGTCGGGGGGCTATGGCTACACCTTC. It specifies CASSSSGGYGYTF.

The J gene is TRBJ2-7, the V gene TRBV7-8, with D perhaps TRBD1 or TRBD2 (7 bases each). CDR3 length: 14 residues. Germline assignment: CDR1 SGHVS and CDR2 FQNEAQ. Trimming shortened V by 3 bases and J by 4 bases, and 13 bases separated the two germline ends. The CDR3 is CASSFQGGLYEQYF. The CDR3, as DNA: TGTGCCAGCAGCTTTCAGGGGGGGCTATACGAGCAGTACTTC. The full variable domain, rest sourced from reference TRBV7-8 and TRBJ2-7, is GAGVSQSPRYKVAKRGQDVALRCDPISGHVSLFWYQQALGQGPEFLTYFQNEAQLDKSGLPSDRFFAERPEGSVSTLKIQRTQQEDSAVYLCASSFQGGLYEQYFGPGTRLTVT.

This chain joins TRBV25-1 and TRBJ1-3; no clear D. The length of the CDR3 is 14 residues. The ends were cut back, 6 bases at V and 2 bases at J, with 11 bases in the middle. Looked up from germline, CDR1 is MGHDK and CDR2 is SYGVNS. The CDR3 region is CASSRDPTGNTIYF. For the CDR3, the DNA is TGTGCCAGCAGCCGCGACCCCACTGGAAACACCATATATTTT.

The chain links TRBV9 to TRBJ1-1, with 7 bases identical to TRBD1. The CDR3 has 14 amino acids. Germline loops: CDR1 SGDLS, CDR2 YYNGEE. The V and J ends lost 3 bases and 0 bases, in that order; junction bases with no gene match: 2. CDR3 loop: CASSGGQMNTEAFF. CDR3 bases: TGTGCCAGCAGCGGGGGACAGATGAACACTGAAGCTTTCTTT.

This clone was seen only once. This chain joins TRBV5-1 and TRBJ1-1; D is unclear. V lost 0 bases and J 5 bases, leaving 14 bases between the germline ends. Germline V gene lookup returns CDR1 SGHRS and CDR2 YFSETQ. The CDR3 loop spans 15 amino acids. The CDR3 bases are TGCGCCAGCAGCTTGGTCTTACCTGGAGGTACTGAAGCTTTCTTT. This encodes CASSLVLPGGTEAFF.

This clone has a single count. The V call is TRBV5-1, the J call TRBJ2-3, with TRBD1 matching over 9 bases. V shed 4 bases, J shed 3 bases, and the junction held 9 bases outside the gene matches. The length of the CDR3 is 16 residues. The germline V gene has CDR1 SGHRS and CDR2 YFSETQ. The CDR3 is CASSLRTGERTDTQYF. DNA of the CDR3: TGCGCCAGCAGCCTCAGGACAGGGGAAAGAACAGATACGCAGTATTTT. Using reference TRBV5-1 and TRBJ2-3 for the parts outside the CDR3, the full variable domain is KAGVTQTPRYLIKTRGQQVTLSCSPISGHRSVSWYQQTPGQGLQFLFEYFSETQRNKGNFPGRFSGRQFSNSRSEMNVSTLELGDSALYLCASSLRTGERTDTQYFGPGTRLTVL.

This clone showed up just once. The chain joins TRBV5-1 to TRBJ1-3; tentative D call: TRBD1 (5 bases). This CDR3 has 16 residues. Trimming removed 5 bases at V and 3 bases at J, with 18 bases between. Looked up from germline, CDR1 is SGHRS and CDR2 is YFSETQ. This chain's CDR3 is CASRSLLGHHGNTIYF. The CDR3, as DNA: TGCGCCAGCAGATCCCTTTTGGGGCATCATGGAAACACCATATATTTT. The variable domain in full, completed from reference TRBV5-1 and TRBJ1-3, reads KAGVTQTPRYLIKTRGQQVTLSCSPISGHRSVSWYQQTPGQGLQFLFEYFSETQRNKGNFPGRFSGRQFSNSRSEMNVSTLELGDSALYLCASRSLLGHHGNTIYFGEGSWLTVV.

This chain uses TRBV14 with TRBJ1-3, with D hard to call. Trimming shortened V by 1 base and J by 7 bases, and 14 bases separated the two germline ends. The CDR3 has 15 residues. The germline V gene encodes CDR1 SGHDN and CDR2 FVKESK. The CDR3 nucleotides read TGTGCCAGCAGCCAAGGAGGGTATTTCAGGAACACCATATATTTT. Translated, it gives CASSQGGYFRNTIYF.

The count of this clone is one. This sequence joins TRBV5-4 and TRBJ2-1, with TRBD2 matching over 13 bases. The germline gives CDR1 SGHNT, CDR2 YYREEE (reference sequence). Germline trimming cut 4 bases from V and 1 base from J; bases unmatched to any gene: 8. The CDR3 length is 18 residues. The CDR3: CASSRLAGGPLSYNEQFF. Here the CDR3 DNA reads TGTGCCAGCAGCCGACTAGCGGGGGGCCCCCTGTCCTACAATGAGCAGTTCTTC.